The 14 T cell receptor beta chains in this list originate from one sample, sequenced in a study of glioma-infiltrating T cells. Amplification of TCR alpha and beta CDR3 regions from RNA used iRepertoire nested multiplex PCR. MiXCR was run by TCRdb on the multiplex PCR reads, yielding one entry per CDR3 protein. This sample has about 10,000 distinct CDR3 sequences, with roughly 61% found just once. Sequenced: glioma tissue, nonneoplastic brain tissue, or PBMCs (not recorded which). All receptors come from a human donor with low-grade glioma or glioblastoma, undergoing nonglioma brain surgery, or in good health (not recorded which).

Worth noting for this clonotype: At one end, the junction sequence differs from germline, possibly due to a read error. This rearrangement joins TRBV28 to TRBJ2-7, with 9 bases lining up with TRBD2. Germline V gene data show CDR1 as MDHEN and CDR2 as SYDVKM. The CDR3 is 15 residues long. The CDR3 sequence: CSSSFNASGTNEQYF. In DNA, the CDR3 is TGTTCCAGCAGTTTTAACGCTAGCGGGACAAACGAGCAGTACTTC.

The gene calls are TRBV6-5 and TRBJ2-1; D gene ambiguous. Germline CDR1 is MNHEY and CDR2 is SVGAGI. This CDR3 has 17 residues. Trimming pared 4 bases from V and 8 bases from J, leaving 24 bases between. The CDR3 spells CASSSTASDGGIDEQFF. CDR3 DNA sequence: TGTGCCAGCAGTTCTACCGCGTCCGATGGCGGCATCGATGAGCAGTTCTTC.

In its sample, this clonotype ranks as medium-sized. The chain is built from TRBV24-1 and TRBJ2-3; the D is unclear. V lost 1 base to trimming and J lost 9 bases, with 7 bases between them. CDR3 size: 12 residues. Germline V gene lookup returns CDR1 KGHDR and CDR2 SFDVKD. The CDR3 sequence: CATSDFSMTQYF. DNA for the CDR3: TGTGCCACCAGTGATTTTTCCATGACGCAGTATTTT.

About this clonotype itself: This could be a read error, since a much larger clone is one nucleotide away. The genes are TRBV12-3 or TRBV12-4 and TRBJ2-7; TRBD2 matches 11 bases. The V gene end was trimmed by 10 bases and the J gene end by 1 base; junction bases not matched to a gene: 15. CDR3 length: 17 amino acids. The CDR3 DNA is TGTGCCACCGCAGGGAGTAGCGGGAGGGCCACTTCCTACGAGCAGTACTTC. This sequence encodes CATAGSSGRATSYEQYF.

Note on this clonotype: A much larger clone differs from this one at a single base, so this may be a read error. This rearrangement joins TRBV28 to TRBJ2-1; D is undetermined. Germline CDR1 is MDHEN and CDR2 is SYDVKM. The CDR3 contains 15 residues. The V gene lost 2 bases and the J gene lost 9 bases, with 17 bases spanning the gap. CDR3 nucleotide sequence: TGTGCCAGCAGTTTACCGGCAGTAGGGTCCCCTGAGCAGTTCTTC. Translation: CASSLPAVGSPEQFF.

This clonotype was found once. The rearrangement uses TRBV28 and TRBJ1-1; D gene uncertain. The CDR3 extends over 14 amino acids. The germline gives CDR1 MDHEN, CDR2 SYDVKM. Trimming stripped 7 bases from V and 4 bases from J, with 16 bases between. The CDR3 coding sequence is TGTGCCAGCATGCCCGGGATCATGGGCACTGAAGCTTTCTTT. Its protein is CASMPGIMGTEAFF.

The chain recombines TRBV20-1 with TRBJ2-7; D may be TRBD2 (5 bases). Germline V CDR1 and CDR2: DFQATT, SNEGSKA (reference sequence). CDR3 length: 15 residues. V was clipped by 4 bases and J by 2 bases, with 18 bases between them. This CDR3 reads CSATEPTIPPYEQYF. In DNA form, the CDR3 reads TGCAGTGCTACAGAACCGACTATCCCCCCCTACGAGCAGTACTTC.

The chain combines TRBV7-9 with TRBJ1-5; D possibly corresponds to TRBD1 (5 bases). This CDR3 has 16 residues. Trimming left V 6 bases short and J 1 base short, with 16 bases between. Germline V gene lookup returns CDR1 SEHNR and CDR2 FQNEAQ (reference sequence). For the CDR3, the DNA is TGTGCCAGCAGACCGGGACGGGGAGCGAGCAATCAGCCCCAGCATTTT. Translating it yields CASRPGRGASNQPQHF.

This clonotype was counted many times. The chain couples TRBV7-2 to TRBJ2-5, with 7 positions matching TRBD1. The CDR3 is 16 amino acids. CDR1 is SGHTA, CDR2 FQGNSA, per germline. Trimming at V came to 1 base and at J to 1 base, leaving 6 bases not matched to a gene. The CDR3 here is CASSLVAGGPQETQYF. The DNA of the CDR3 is TGTGCCAGCAGCTTAGTGGCAGGGGGTCCCCAAGAGACCCAGTACTTC.

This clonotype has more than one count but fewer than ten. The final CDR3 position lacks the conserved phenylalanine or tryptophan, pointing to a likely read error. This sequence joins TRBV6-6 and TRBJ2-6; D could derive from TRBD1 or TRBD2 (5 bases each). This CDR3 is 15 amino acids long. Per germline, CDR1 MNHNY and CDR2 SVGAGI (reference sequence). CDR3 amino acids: CDSRDGGSGANVLTL. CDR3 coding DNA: TGTGACAGCAGGGACGGTGGCTCTGGGGCCAACGTCCTGACTTTA.

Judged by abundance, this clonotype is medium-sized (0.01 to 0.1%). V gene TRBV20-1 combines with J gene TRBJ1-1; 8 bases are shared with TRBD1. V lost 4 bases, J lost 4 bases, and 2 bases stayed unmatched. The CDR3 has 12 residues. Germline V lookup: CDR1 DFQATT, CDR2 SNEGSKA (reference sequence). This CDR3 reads CSATGGVTEAFF. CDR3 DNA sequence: TGCAGTGCTACAGGGGGCGTCACTGAAGCTTTCTTT.

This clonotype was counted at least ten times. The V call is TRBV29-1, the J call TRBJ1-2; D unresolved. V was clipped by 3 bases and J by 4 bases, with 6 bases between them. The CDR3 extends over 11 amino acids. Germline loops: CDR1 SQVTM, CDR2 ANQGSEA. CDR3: CSVDSFYGYTF. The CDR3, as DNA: TGCAGCGTTGATAGCTTCTATGGCTACACCTTC. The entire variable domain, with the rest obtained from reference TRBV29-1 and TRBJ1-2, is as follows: SAVISQKPSRDICQRGTSLTIQCQVDSQVTMMFWYRQQPGQSLTLIATANQGSEATYESGFVIDKFPISRPNLTFSTLTVSNMSPEDSSIYLCSVDSFYGYTFGSGTRLTVV.

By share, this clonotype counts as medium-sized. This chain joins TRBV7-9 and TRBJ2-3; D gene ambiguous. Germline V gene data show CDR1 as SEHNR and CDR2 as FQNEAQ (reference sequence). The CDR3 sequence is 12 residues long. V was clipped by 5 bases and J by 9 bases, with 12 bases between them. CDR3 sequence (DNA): TGTGCCAGCAGCCTCGACCTTGAGACGCAGTATTTT. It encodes CASSLDLETQYF.

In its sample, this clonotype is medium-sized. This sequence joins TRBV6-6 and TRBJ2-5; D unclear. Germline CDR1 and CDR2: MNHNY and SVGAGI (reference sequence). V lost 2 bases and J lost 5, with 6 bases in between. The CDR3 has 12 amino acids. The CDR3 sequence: CASSYPGETQYF. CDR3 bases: TGTGCCAGCAGTTACCCTGGGGAGACCCAGTACTTC.